Listed below are T cell receptor beta chains from one sample, sequenced in a study of blood T cell repertoires in COVID-19. Libraries were prepared by immunoSEQ multiplex PCR; TCRdb keeps only in-frame clonotypes and omits some of them. Found here are 120,000 to 150,000 clones, 75% to 90% of them singletons; the top ten hold approximately 5%. Sequencing was performed on peripheral blood. These receptors came from a human donor in a cohort sampled during active COVID-19. CDR3s include the opening cysteine and the closing phenylalanine or tryptophan. D genes are given only for firm matches. The size of a clone is reported for some rows only, either as once, few or many, or as a class for expanded clones.

j_gene	v_gene	d_gene	abundance	CDR3nt	CDR3aa
TRBJ1-2	TRBV6-5	TRBD1	-	TGTGCCAGCACCCCGACAGGGGCTAACTATGGCTACACCTTC	CASTPTGANYGYTF
TRBJ2-2	TRBV5-1	TRBD1	-	TGCGCCAGCAGTTCAACCGGGACAGGGATGGGGGCCGGGGAGCTGTTTTTT	CASSSTGTGMGAGELFF
TRBJ1-2	TRBV5-1	TRBD1	-	TGCGCCAGCAGCTGGGGGACAGGGAATGGCTACACCTTC	CASSWGTGNGYTF
TRBJ2-1	TRBV7-9	TRBD2	-	TGTGCCAGCAGCGGGGTACTAGCGGGAGCGGTTAATGAGCAGTTCTTC	CASSGVLAGAVNEQFF
TRBJ1-5	TRBV19	-	-	TGTGCCAGTAGTATTCGCGAAAGGGGGATGCAGCCCCAGCATTTT	CASSIRERGMQPQHF
TRBJ2-7	TRBV5-1	-	medium-sized	TGCGCCAGCAGCTTGGATCCCGGGACAAGCTCCTACGAGCAGTACTTC	CASSLDPGTSSYEQYF
TRBJ1-2	TRBV18	-	-	TGTGCCAGCTCACCAGCGTCGGTGAGCTATGGCTACACCTTC	CASSPASVSYGYTF
TRBJ1-6	TRBV13	TRBD1	-	TGTGCCAGCAGCTTACGGACAGGTGGTAATTCACCCCTCCACTTT	CASSLRTGGNSPLHF
TRBJ2-1	TRBV27	TRBD2	-	TGTGCCAGCCGTCTGCAGCGGGGGGCCAATGAGCAGTTCTTC	CASRLQRGANEQFF
TRBJ2-5	TRBV6-6	TRBD1	-	TGTGCCAGCAGTTATAGACAGGGCCCTCAAGAGACCCAGTACTTC	CASSYRQGPQETQYF
TRBJ1-2	TRBV28	-	once	TGTGCCAGCAGTTTATTCGGGGTTGGTTCCTATGGCTACACCTTC	CASSLFGVGSYGYTF
TRBJ1-2	TRBV5-4	TRBD1	-	TGTGCCAGCAGTCGAGGACAGGGGGACTATGGCTACACCTTC	CASSRGQGDYGYTF
TRBJ2-5	TRBV27	-	once	TGTGCCAGCAGTTTAAACGGCGGGGTGGAGACCCAGTACTTC	CASSLNGGVETQYF
TRBJ2-5	TRBV6-1	-	-	TGTGCCAGCAGTGAACGAATAGGACAGAACCAAGAGACCCAGTACTTC	CASSERIGQNQETQYF
TRBJ1-5	TRBV9	-	-	TGTGCCAGCAGCGTAGGGACAGACAATCAGCCCCAGCATTTT	CASSVGTDNQPQHF
TRBJ2-1	TRBV10-3	TRBD2	-	TGTGCCTCGTGGACTAGCGGGGGAAGCTCCTACAATGAGCAGTTCTTC	CASWTSGGSSYNEQFF
TRBJ2-6	TRBV7-9	-	once	TGTGCCAGCCAAAGACCCGCGGAGGGACGTCTTGGGGCCAACGTCCTGACTTTC	CASQRPAEGRLGANVLTF
TRBJ1-2	TRBV5-1	TRBD1	-	TGCGCCAGCAGCTCCGGACAGGGCGGATTCTATGGCTACACCTTC	CASSSGQGGFYGYTF
TRBJ1-1	TRBV6-6	TRBD1	-	TGTGCCAGCAGTTTCGACAGGGCGGCTTTCTTT	CASSFDRAAFF
TRBJ2-1	TRBV15	TRBD2	-	TGTGCCACCAGCAGAGGTCTAAGCGGGGGGGCCCATGAGCAGTTCTTC	CATSRGLSGGAHEQFF
TRBJ2-6	TRBV7-9	-	-	TGTGCCAGCAGCTTAATCGGGGGTGGGGCCAACGTCCTGACTTTC	CASSLIGGGANVLTF
TRBJ2-3	TRBV4-2	TRBD2	-	TGTGCCAGCAGCCAAGAGGCGGGAGCTTCAGATACGCAGTATTTT	CASSQEAGASDTQYF
TRBJ2-5	TRBV5-1	-	-	TGCGCCAGCAGCTTGGCGGGACTCCTCCAAGAGACCCAGTACTTC	CASSLAGLLQETQYF
TRBJ2-4	TRBV21-1	-	-	TGTGCCAACAGACTAGCGGGAGGGGCAGAAAACATTCAGTACTTC	CANRLAGGAENIQYF
TRBJ2-3	TRBV2	-	-	TGTGCCAGCAGGGCAGTTGGAGACACAGATACGCAGTATTTT	CASRAVGDTDTQYF
TRBJ1-3	TRBV2	TRBD1	-	TGTGCCAGCAGTGAAGAGGGACAGGGTGGAAACACCATATATTTT	CASSEEGQGGNTIYF
TRBJ1-6	TRBV14	-	few	TGTGCCAGCAGCCAACAGATCCCAAATTCACCCCTCCACTTT	CASSQQIPNSPLHF
TRBJ1-3	TRBV10-3	TRBD1	-	TGTGCCATCAGTACGGGACAGGGGGCGGGAAACACCATATATTTT	CAISTGQGAGNTIYF
TRBJ1-5	TRBV2	TRBD1	-	TGTGCCAGCAGTGCAGGGGGAAGCAATCAGCCCCAGCATTTT	CASSAGGSNQPQHF
TRBJ2-3	TRBV19	-	-	TGTGCCAGTAGTACCGGGACAAGGGCACCAGATACGCAGTATTTT	CASSTGTRAPDTQYF
TRBJ2-5	TRBV7-2	-	-	TGTGCCAGCAGCTCCAGACTGCGAGAGACCCAGTACTTC	CASSSRLRETQYF
TRBJ2-1	TRBV20-1	-	-	TGCAGTGCTAGAAGAGCTGAGCAGTTCTTC	CSARRAEQFF
TRBJ2-7	TRBV7-2	-	-	TGTGCCAGCAGCTTAGGATCGGGGAACTCCTACGAGCAGTACTTC	CASSLGSGNSYEQYF
TRBJ2-1	TRBV5-1	-	-	TGCGCCAGCAGCTTGGATGAGGGTGGCTTGGATGAGCAGTTCTTC	CASSLDEGGLDEQFF
TRBJ1-2	TRBV27	TRBD1	once	TGTGCCAGCAGTTCCCGCCCGACAGGGAGGTATGGCTACACCTTC	CASSSRPTGRYGYTF
TRBJ1-4	TRBV5-4	-	-	TGTGCCAGCAGCATCGACCCAGGGGCAAACGAAAAACTGTTTTTT	CASSIDPGANEKLFF
TRBJ1-1	TRBV3-1/TRBV3-2	-	-	TGTGCCAGCAGCCAAGATCTGAGAAGTGAAGCTTTCTTT	CASSQDLRSEAFF
TRBJ1-2	TRBV25-1	TRBD1	-	TGTGCCAGCAGCTTGACAGGGAGCTATGGCTACACCTTC	CASSLTGSYGYTF
TRBJ1-5	TRBV12-5	-	-	TGTGCTAGTGGTTTGACCCACACTAGCAATCAGCCCCAGCATTTT	CASGLTHTSNQPQHF
TRBJ1-5	TRBV19	TRBD1	-	TGTGCCAGCTTCGGGACAGTCAATCAGCCCCAGCATTTT	CASFGTVNQPQHF
TRBJ1-5	TRBV6-6	TRBD1	-	TGTGCCAGCAGTTACTCAAGACAGGGGAGCAATCAGCCCCAGCATTTT	CASSYSRQGSNQPQHF